These 3 T cell receptor beta chains were all obtained from the same sample, sequenced in a study of cytomegalovirus exposure and HLA in healthy donors. The PCR used 60 Vbeta and 13 Jbeta primers. Profiling relied on immunoSEQ multiplex PCR, and the TCRdb table lists in-frame clones only, not all of them. In the table there are tens of thousands of clones, under 80% of which are singletons. The source material was PBMCs. The receptor set was obtained from a male donor in good health and CMV-seropositive.

The chain joins TRBV4-1 to TRBJ2-5, with a tentative D call TRBD1 (5 bases). Gene TRBJ2-7 matches the end of the DNA better, so the J call may be wrong. CDR3 length: 18 residues. Germline values: CDR1 MGHRA, CDR2 YSYEKL. The CDR3 here is CASSQGDFLGQGGYEQYF. The DNA of the CDR3 is TGCGCCAGCAGCCAAGGGGATTTTCTAGGGCAGGGTGGGTACGAGCAGTACTTC.

V gene TRBV4-3 combines with J gene TRBJ2-7; the match to TRBD1 covers 7 bases. Germline V gene data show CDR1 as LGHNA and CDR2 as YSLEER. V dropped 1 base and J dropped 0; count of bases not matched to a gene: 6. The CDR3 sequence is 16 residues long. The CDR3 DNA is TGCGCCAGCAGCCAAGCGACAGGGATGAGCTCCTACGAGCAGTACTTC. This encodes CASSQATGMSSYEQYF.

CDR3 loop: CASRGQHNSPLHF. As DNA, the CDR3 is TGTGCCAGCCGGGGACAGCATAATTCACCCCTCCACTTT. The rearrangement links TRBV6-6 to TRBJ1-6; 7 bases are shared with TRBD1. The CDR3 is 13 residues long. Germline V gene lookup returns CDR1 MNHNY and CDR2 SVGAGI (reference sequence). Trimming at V came to 8 bases and at J to 5 bases, leaving 3 bases not matched to a gene.